The present T cell receptor beta chain was sequenced within a study of blood T cell repertoires in COVID-19. Some clones are missing from TCRdb's copy, which holds only in-frame ones; the method was immunoSEQ multiplex PCR. The profile shows some 160,000 clones, approximately 80% of them singletons. V shed 1 base and J shed 3 bases, with 14 bases lying between them. Germline CDR1 and CDR2: SGHRS and YFSETQ. This CDR3 region has 15 residues. The TCR was taken from a woman of 80 years or more with acute or convalescent COVID-19. Sequencing input: peripheral blood. The chain carries TRBV5-1 and TRBJ2-7, with D possibly matching TRBD1 (5 bases). CDR3 amino acids: CASSLRSGSYYEQYF. The CDR3 DNA reads as TGCGCCAGCAGCTTGAGGTCAGGGTCCTACTACGAGCAGTACTTC.